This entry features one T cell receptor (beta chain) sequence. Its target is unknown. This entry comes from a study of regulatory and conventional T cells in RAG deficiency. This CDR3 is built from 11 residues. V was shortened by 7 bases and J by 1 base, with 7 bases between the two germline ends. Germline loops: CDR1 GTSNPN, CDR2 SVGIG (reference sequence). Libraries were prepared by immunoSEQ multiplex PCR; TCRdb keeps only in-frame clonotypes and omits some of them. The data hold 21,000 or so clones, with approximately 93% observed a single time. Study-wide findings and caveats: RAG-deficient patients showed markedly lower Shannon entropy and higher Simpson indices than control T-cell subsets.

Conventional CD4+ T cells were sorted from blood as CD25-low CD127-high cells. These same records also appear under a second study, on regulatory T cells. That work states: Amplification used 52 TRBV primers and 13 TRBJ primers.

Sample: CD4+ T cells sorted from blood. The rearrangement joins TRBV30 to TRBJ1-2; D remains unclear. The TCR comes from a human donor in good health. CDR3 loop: CASGINYGYTF. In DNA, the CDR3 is TGTGCCTCGGGGATTAACTATGGCTACACCTTC.